This TCR beta chain was identified in a study of cytomegalovirus exposure and HLA in healthy donors. Germline V gives CDR1 SEHNR, CDR2 FQNEAQ (reference sequence). V lost 6 bases to trimming and J lost 6 bases, with 7 bases between them. The CDR3 is made up of 11 amino acids. Study-level results: The availability of immune exposure information extended only to CMV serostatus. V- and J-gene trimming of TCR beta was linked (in a later analysis) to a missense DCLRE1C variant. Clonal expansion, a later analysis showed, was greater in HLA-associated TCR beta chains than in equally common others.

Note on this clone: Its antigen is unidentified.

PCR involved 60 Vbeta and 13 Jbeta primers. Sequencing was performed with immunoSEQ multiplex PCR; in TCRdb, only in-frame clones are kept and a portion is missing. The sample lists a few hundred thousand clones, 60% to 85% occurring once. The chain couples TRBV7-9 to TRBJ2-3; D is uncertain. What was sequenced was PBMCs. This sequence was found in a man between 40 and 49 years old in good health and CMV-seronegative. CDR3 sequence reads: CASRLEDTQYF. CDR3 coding DNA: TGTGCCAGCAGGCTTGAGGATACGCAGTATTTT.